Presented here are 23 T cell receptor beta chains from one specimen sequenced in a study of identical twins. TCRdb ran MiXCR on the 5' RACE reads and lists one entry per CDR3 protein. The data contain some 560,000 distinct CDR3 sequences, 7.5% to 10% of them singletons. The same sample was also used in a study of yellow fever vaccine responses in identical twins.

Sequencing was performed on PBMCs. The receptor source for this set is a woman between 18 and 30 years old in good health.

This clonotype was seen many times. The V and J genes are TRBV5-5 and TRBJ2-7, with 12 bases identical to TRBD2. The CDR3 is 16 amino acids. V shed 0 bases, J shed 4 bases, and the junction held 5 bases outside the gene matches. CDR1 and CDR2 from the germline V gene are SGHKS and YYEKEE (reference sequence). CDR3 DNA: TGTGCCAGCAGCTTGGTTCTAGCGGGAGGGCCTTACGAGCAGTACTTC. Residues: CASSLVLAGGPYEQYF.

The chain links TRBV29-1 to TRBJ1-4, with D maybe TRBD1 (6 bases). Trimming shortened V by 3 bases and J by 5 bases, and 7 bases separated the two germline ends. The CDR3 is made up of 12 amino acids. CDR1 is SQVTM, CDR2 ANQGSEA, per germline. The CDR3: CSVDTGNEKLFF. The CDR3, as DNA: TGCAGCGTTGATACAGGGAATGAAAAACTGTTTTTT.

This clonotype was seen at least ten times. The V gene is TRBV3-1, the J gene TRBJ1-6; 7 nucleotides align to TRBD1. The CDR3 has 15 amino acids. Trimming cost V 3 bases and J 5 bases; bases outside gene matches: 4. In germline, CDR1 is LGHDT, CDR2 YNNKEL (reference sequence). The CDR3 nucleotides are TGTGCCAGCAGCCAGTGGGACAGAGATAATTCACCCCTCCACTTT. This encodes CASSQWDRDNSPLHF. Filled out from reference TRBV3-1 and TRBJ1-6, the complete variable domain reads DTAVSQTPKYLVTQMGNDKSIKCEQNLGHDTMYWYKQDSKKFLKIMFSYNNKELIINETVPNRFSPKSPDKAHLNLHINSLELGDSAVYFCASSQWDRDNSPLHFGNGTRLTVT.

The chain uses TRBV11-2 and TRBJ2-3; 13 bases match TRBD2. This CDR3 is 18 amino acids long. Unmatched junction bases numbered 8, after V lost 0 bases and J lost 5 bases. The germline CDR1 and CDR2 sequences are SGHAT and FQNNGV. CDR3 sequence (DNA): TGTGCCAGCAGCTTAGAGTGGAGCAGACTAGCGGGGGGAGATACGCAGTATTTT. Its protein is CASSLEWSRLAGGDTQYF.

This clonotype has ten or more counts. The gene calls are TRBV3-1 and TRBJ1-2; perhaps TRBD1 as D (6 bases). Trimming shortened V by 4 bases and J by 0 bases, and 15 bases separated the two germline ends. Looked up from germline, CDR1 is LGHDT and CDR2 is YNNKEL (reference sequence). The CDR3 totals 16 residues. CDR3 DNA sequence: TGTGCCAGCAGCCCGGACCGCGGGGGGCCTAACTATGGCTACACCTTC. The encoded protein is CASSPDRGGPNYGYTF. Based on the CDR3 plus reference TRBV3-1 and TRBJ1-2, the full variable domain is DTAVSQTPKYLVTQMGNDKSIKCEQNLGHDTMYWYKQDSKKFLKIMFSYNNKELIINETVPNRFSPKSPDKAHLNLHINSLELGDSAVYFCASSPDRGGPNYGYTFGSGTRLTVV.

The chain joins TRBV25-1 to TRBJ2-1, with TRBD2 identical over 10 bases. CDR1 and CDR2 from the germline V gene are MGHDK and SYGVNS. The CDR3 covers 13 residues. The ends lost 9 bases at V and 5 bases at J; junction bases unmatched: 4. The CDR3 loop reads CASGTSADNEQFF. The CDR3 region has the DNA TGTGCCAGTGGGACTAGCGCTGACAATGAGCAGTTCTTC.

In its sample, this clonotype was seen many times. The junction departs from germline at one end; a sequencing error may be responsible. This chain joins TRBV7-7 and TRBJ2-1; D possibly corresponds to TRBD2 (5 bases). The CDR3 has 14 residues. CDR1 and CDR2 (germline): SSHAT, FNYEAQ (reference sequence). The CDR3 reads CASSLNLADNEQFF. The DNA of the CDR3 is TGTGCTAGCAGCTTGAACCTAGCCGACAATGAGCAGTTCTTC.

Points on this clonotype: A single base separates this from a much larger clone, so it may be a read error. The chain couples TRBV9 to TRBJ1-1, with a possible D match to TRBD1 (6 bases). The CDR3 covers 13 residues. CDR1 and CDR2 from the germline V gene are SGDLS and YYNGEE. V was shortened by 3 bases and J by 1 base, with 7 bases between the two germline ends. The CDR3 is CASSEGQNTEAFF. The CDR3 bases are TGTGCCAGCAGCGAGGGACAGAACACTGAAGCTTTCTTT.

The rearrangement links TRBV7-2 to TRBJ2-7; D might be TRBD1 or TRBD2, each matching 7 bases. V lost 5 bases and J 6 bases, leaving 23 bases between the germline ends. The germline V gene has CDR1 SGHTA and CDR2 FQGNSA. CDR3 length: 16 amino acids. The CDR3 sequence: CASSPTGEGPMGEQYF. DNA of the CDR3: TGTGCCAGCAGCCCAACAGGGGAGGGGCCAATGGGCGAGCAGTACTTC.

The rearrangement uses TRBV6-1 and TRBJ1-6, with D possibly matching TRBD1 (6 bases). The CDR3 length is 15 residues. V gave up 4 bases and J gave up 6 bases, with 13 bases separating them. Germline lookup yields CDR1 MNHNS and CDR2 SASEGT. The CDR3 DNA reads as TGTGCCAGCAGTGTCGGACAGTCTGGTAATTCACCCCTCCACTTT. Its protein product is CASSVGQSGNSPLHF.

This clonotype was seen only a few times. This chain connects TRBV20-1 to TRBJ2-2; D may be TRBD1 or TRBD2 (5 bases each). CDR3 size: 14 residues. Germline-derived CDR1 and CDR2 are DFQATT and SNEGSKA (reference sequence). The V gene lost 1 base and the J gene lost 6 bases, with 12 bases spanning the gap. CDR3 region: CSARVGVEAGELFF. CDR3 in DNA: TGCAGTGCTAGAGTGGGGGTGGAGGCCGGGGAGCTGTTTTTT.

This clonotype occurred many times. This chain's CDR3 is CAISNGLAGGPSHEQYF. Here the CDR3 DNA reads TGTGCCATCAGCAACGGACTAGCGGGAGGGCCGAGCCACGAGCAGTACTTC. V is TRBV10-3 and J is TRBJ2-7; 15 nucleotides align to TRBD2. The CDR3 totals 17 residues. Germline CDR1 ENHRY, CDR2 SYGVKD. Germline trimming cut 6 bases from V and 5 bases from J; bases unmatched to any gene: 11.

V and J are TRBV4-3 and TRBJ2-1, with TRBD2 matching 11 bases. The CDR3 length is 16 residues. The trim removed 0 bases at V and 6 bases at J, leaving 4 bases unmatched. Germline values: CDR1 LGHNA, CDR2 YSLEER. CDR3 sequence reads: CASSQDWGTSGNEQFF. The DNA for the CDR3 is TGCGCCAGCAGCCAAGATTGGGGGACTAGCGGCAATGAGCAGTTCTTC.

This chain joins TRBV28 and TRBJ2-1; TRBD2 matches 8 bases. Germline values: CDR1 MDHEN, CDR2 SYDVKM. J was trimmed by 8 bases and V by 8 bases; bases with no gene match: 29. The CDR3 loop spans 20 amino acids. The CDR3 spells CASPPVGRAPSGTRPDEQFF. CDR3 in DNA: TGTGCCAGCCCTCCCGTGGGCAGGGCCCCCTCCGGGACTAGACCGGATGAGCAGTTCTTC.

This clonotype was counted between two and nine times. The CDR3: CASGLSRLAGGVMGQFF. CDR3 DNA sequence: TGTGCTAGTGGTTTGTCTAGACTAGCGGGAGGGGTAATGGGGCAGTTCTTC. The chain employs TRBV12-5 and TRBJ2-1; 14 nucleotides line up with TRBD2. V trimming: 2 bases; J trimming: 12 bases; junction bases outside the gene matches: 12. CDR1 and CDR2 from the germline V gene are LGHNT and FRNRAP. CDR3 length: 17 residues.

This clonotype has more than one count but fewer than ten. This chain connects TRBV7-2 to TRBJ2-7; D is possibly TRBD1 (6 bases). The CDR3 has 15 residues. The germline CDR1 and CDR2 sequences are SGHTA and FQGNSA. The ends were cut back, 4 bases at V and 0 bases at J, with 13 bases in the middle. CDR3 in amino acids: CASSSLTGYSYEQYF. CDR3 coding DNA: TGTGCCAGCAGCTCCTTGACAGGTTACTCCTACGAGCAGTACTTC.

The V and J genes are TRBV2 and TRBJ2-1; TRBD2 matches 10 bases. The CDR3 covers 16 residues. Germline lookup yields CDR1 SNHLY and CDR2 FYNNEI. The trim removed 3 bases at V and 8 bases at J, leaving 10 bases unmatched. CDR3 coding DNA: TGTGCCAGCAGTGATACCACCGGGACTAGCGTCGATGAGCAGTTCTTC. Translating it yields CASSDTTGTSVDEQFF.

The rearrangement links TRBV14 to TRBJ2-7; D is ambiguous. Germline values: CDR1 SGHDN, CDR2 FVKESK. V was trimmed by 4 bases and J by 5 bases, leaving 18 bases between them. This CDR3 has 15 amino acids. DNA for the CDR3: TGTGCCAGCAGCCTCGTAGGAGAAGTTCAAAACGAGCAGTACTTC. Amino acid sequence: CASSLVGEVQNEQYF.

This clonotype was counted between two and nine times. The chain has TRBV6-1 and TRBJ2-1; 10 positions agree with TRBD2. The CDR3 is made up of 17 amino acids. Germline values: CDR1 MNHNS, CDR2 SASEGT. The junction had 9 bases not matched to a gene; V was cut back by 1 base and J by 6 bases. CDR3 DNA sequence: TGTGCCAGCAGTGAAGGTCGTAGCGGGAGGCCGGTCAATGAGCAGTTCTTC. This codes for CASSEGRSGRPVNEQFF.

The CDR3 is CASSLAIAGYEQFF. CDR3 DNA sequence: TGCGCCAGCAGCTTGGCAATAGCCGGCTATGAGCAGTTCTTC. The rearrangement joins TRBV5-1 to TRBJ2-1; D not resolved. The CDR3 covers 14 residues. Trimming took 0 bases from V and 8 from J, leaving 12 bases between them. Per the germline V gene, CDR1 is SGHRS and CDR2 is YFSETQ.

Written as DNA, the CDR3 is TGTGCTTCTCGAGCAGGGGGGAGCTCCTACGAGCAGTACTTC. Its protein product is CASRAGGSSYEQYF. The chain joins TRBV12-3 or TRBV12-4 to TRBJ2-7; the D gene is possibly TRBD1 (7 bases). The CDR3 is 14 residues long.

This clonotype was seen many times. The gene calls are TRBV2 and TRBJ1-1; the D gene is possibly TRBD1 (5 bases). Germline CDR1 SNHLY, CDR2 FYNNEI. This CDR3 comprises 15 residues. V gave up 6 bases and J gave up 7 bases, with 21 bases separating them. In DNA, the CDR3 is TGTGCCAGCAGCGGCACCGGGACGGGCGGAAGTGAAGCTTTCTTT. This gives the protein CASSGTGTGGSEAFF.

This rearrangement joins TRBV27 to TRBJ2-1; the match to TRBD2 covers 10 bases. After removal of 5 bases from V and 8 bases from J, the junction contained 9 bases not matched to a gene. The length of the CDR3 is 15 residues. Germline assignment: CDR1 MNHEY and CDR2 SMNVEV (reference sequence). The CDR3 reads CASSPGTSVGDEQFF. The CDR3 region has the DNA TGTGCCAGCAGTCCCGGGACTAGCGTCGGAGATGAGCAGTTCTTC.